This is a list of T cell receptor beta chains from one sample in a study of blood T cell repertoires in COVID-19. Profiled with immunoSEQ multiplex PCR; TCRdb holds only in-frame clones, not every one. The sample includes 270,000 or so clones, 80% to 90% seen only once; the top ten take around 4.6%. Sequenced material: peripheral blood. All receptors come from a middle-aged woman who had recovered from COVID-19. Both conserved end residues are part of each CDR3. The D gene is left open where the match is weak. Clone sizes are given selectively: once, few, many, or a class where the clone is expanded.

D: NA
V: TRBV18
J: TRBJ1-1
size: NA
DNA: TGTGCCAGCTCACCGCGGACAGAGAACACTGAAGCTTTCTTT
CDR3: CASSPRTENTEAFF

D: NA
V: TRBV15
J: TRBJ1-2
size: NA
DNA: TGTGCCACCAGCAGAGATAAATGGCAGGGCGGTGGCTACACCTTC
CDR3: CATSRDKWQGGGYTF

D: NA
V: TRBV27
J: TRBJ1-1
size: NA
DNA: TGTGCCAGCAGTTTACGTAGCGTCTGGGGTCAGAACACTGAAGCTTTCTTT
CDR3: CASSLRSVWGQNTEAFF

D: NA
V: TRBV3-1/TRBV3-2
J: TRBJ2-6
size: once
DNA: TGTGCCAGCAGCCAAGATATAGGGGCTGGGGCCAACGTCCTGACTTTC
CDR3: CASSQDIGAGANVLTF

D: NA
V: TRBV30
J: TRBJ2-2
size: NA
DNA: TGTGCCTGGAGCTCTGACTGGCCCGGGGAGCTGTTTTTT
CDR3: CAWSSDWPGELFF

D: NA
V: TRBV11-2
J: TRBJ1-3
size: NA
DNA: TGTGCCAGCAGCTTATCTGTATCTGGAAACACCATATATTTT
CDR3: CASSLSVSGNTIYF

D: TRBD2
V: TRBV5-1
J: TRBJ2-2
size: few
DNA: TGCGCCAGCAGCCGCGGACTAGGGGCCGGGGAGCTGTTTTTT
CDR3: CASSRGLGAGELFF

D: TRBD1
V: TRBV11-3
J: TRBJ1-2
size: NA
DNA: TGTGCCAGCAGCTTAGGAAGGACAGGAGGAGGCTACACCTTC
CDR3: CASSLGRTGGGYTF

D: NA
V: TRBV4-3
J: TRBJ2-2
size: NA
DNA: TGCGCCAGCAGCCTCGGGACTGGATGGGGCGGGGAGCTGTTTTTT
CDR3: CASSLGTGWGGELFF

D: NA
V: TRBV18
J: TRBJ2-5
size: NA
DNA: TGTGCCAGCTCACCACCGTCAGTGCAAGAGACCCAGTACTTC
CDR3: CASSPPSVQETQYF

D: TRBD2
V: TRBV3-1/TRBV3-2
J: TRBJ2-1
size: NA
DNA: TGTGCCAGCAGCGATTTCCTGGGGACTAGCGGGACCCGCGGCAATGAGCAGTTCTTC
CDR3: CASSDFLGTSGTRGNEQFF

D: NA
V: TRBV24-1
J: TRBJ2-7
size: NA
DNA: TGTGCCACCAGTGCCAGAGGCTTAAGCGAGCAGTACTTC
CDR3: CATSARGLSEQYF

D: NA
V: TRBV25-1
J: TRBJ1-1
size: NA
DNA: TGTGCCAGTGGACAGATGAACACTGAAGCTTTCTTT
CDR3: CASGQMNTEAFF

D: NA
V: TRBV7-3
J: TRBJ1-1
size: once
DNA: TGTGCCAGCAGCCCAGAGGGCAACACTGAAGCTTTCTTT
CDR3: CASSPEGNTEAFF

D: TRBD1
V: TRBV3-1/TRBV3-2
J: TRBJ2-7
size: NA
DNA: TGTGCCAGCAGCCAAAGGACCGGGACAGAGGGCTACGAGCAGTACTTC
CDR3: CASSQRTGTEGYEQYF

D: TRBD1
V: TRBV19
J: TRBJ1-6
size: NA
DNA: TGTGCCAGTACCCTGACAGGGAATAATTCACCCCTCCACTTT
CDR3: CASTLTGNNSPLHF

D: TRBD1
V: TRBV7-2
J: TRBJ2-4
size: NA
DNA: TGTGCCAGCAGCTTAGTTGGACAGGCCGGAAACATTCAGTACTTC
CDR3: CASSLVGQAGNIQYF

D: NA
V: TRBV18
J: TRBJ1-3
size: NA
DNA: TGTGCCAGCTCACCACAGGTGGACATCTTCTCTGGAAACACCATATATTTT
CDR3: CASSPQVDIFSGNTIYF

D: NA
V: TRBV30
J: TRBJ2-7
size: NA
DNA: TGTGCCTGGGGGGCTGCGGGGTTTATGCTCGAGCAGTACTTC
CDR3: CAWGAAGFMLEQYF

D: TRBD2
V: TRBV4-3
J: TRBJ2-3
size: NA
DNA: TGCGCCAGCAGCCAAGATCGAGCGGAAGCGGGAGTGGCAGATACGCAGTATTTT
CDR3: CASSQDRAEAGVADTQYF

D: TRBD1
V: TRBV28
J: TRBJ1-4
size: NA
DNA: TGTGCCAGCAGTTTAGGGACAGGGATTGGCGAAAAACTGTTTTTT
CDR3: CASSLGTGIGEKLFF

D: TRBD1
V: TRBV19
J: TRBJ2-3
size: once
DNA: TGTGCCAGTAGTATTCTTGACAGGGGGGGGGCAGGTACGCAGTATTTT
CDR3: CASSILDRGGAGTQYF

D: NA
V: TRBV6-6
J: TRBJ1-1
size: NA
DNA: TGTGCCAGCAGCTTCGACACGAACACTGAAGCTTTCTTT
CDR3: CASSFDTNTEAFF

D: NA
V: TRBV6-5
J: TRBJ2-3
size: NA
DNA: TGTGCCGTCGGACATAGCACAGATACGCAGTATTTT
CDR3: CAVGHSTDTQYF

D: NA
V: TRBV4-1
J: TRBJ1-3
size: NA
DNA: TGCGCCAGCAGCAATTCCCAGGGAGGAAACACCATATATTTT
CDR3: CASSNSQGGNTIYF

D: TRBD1
V: TRBV3-1/TRBV3-2
J: TRBJ1-1
size: NA
DNA: TGTGCCAGCAGCCAAGGGACAGGAGGGAACACTGAAGCTTTCTTT
CDR3: CASSQGTGGNTEAFF

D: NA
V: TRBV5-1
J: TRBJ2-2
size: NA
DNA: TGCGCCAGCAGCCCCTACCCCCAGGGCCGGACCGGGGAGCTGTTTTTT
CDR3: CASSPYPQGRTGELFF

D: NA
V: TRBV11-2
J: TRBJ1-6
size: NA
DNA: TGTGCCAGCAGCTTAGGTCTAGGTCAGGGATATAATTCACCCCTCCACTTT
CDR3: CASSLGLGQGYNSPLHF